Below are 2 T cell receptor beta chains sequenced from a single sample in a study of T cells after posttransplantation cyclophosphamide. Busulfan-fludarabine conditioning, marrow transplant, and cyclophosphamide on days +3 and +4 were administered. The assay was immunoSEQ multiplex PCR, and TCRdb's table has in-frame clones only and misses some. The sample holds 5,000 to 6,500 clones, and no clone turns up only once. The source was PBMCs, collected around 380 days after allogeneic stem cell transplant with posttransplant cyclophosphamide. These receptors were taken from a male patient between 55 and 70 years old who received an allogeneic stem cell transplant from a related donor, was CMV-positive, and had acute GVHD only. Some T cells may be graft donor cells.

There are many counts of this clone. CDR3 protein: CSVARTGDTEAFF. For the CDR3, the DNA is TGCAGCGTTGCAAGGACAGGGGACACTGAAGCTTTCTTT. This sequence joins TRBV29-1 and TRBJ1-1; 9 bases fit TRBD1. V lost 4 bases, J lost 3 bases, and 3 bases stayed unmatched. Looked up from germline, CDR1 is SQVTM and CDR2 is ANQGSEA. CDR3 length equals 13 residues.

This clone appeared many times. The chain is built from TRBV6-1 and TRBJ1-5; weak D call: TRBD1 (6 bases). Per the germline V gene, CDR1 is MNHNS and CDR2 is SASEGT. V lost 10 bases to trimming and J lost 3 bases, with 10 bases between them. This CDR3 is 12 amino acids long. This CDR3 is CATQGNNQPQHF. CDR3 bases: TGTGCCACCCAGGGGAACAATCAGCCCCAGCATTTT.